The following is a TCR beta chain sequence with its context. Sequencing used immunoSEQ multiplex PCR; TCRdb keeps in-frame clones, though not all of them. The table shows 13,000 or so clones, with approximately 72% occurring only once. The CDR3 loop spans 13 amino acids. CDR1 LNHDA and CDR2 SQIVND come from the germline V gene (reference sequence). These data belong to a study of sequential checkpoint blockade in melanoma. The sample's treatment: randomized to nivolumab then ipilimumab (arm A) or the reverse (arm B). The sample consisted of CD8+ T cells sorted from blood (inferred from file names), taken from a patient given nivolumab and ipilimumab in sequence. The rearrangement uses TRBV19 and TRBJ2-5; D not resolved. The assigned J gene may be wrong: the sequence end matches TRBJ2-7 better. The receptor was isolated from a human donor with melanoma. CDR3 protein: CASSIELNYEQYF. The CDR3 bases are TGTGCCAGTAGTATAGAGCTAAACTACGAGCAGTACTTC.